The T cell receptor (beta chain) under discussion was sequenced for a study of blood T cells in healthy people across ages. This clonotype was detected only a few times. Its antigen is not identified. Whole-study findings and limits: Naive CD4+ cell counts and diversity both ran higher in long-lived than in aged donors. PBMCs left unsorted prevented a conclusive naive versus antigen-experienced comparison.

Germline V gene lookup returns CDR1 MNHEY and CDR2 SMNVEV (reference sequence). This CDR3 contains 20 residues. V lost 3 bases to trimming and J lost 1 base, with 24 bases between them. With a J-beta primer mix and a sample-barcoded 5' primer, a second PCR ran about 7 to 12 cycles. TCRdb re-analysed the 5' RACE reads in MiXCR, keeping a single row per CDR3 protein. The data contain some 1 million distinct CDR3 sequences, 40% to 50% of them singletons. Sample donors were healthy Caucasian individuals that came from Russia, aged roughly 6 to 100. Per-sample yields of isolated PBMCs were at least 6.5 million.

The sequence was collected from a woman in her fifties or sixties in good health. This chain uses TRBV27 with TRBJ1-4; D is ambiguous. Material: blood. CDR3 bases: TGTGCCAGCAGTTTGCGCGGACGGGCCGCTGCTATTAAAACTAATGAAAAACTGTTTTTT. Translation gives CASSLRGRAAAIKTNEKLFF.